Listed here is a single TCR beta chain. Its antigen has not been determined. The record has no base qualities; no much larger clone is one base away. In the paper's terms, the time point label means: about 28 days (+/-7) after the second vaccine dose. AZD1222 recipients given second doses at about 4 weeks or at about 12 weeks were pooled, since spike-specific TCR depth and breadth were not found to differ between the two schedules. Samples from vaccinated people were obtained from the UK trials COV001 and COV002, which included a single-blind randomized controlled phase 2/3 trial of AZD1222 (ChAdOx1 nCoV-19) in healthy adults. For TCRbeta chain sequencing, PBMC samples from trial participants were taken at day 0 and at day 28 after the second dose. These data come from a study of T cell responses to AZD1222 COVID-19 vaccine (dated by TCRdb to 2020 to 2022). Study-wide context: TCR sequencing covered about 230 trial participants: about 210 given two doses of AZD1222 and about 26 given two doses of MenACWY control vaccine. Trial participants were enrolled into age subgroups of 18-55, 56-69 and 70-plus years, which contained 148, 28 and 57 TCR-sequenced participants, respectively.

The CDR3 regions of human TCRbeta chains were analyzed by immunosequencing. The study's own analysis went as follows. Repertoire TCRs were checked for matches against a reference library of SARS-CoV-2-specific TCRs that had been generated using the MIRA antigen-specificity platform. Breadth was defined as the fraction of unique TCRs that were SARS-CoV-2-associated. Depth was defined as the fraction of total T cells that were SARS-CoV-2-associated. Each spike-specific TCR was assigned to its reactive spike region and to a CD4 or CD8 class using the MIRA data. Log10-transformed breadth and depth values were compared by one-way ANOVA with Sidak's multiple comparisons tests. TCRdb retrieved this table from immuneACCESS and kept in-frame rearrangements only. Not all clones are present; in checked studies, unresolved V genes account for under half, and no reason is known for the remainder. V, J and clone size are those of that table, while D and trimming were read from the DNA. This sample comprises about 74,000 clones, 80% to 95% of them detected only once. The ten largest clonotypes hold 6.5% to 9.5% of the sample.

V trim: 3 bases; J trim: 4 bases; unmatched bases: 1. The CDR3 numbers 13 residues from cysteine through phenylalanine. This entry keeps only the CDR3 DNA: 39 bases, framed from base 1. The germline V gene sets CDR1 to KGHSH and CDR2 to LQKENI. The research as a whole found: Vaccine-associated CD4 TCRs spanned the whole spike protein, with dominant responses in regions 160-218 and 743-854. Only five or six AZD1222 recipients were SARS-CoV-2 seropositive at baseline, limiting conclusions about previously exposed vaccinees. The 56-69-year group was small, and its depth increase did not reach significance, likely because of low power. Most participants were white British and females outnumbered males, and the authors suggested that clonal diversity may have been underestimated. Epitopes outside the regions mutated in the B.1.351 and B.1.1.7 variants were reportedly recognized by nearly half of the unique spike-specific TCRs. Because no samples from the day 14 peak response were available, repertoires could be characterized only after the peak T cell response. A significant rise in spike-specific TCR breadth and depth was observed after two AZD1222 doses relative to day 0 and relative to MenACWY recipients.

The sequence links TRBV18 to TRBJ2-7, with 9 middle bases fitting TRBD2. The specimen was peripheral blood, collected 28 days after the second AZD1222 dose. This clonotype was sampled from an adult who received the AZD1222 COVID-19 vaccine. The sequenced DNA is TGTGCCAGCTCACCGGCGGGAGGGTACGAGCAGTACTTC. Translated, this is CASSPAGGYEQYF.